This T cell receptor (beta chain) was identified during a study of T-cell memory formation after mild COVID-19. Each CDR3 protein is one row after TCRdb ran MiXCR on the 5' RACE reads. The sample lists a few hundred thousand distinct CDR3 sequences; around a quarter were seen once. This receptor was identified in an adult woman who had mild COVID-19 (a few samples of this study predate the infection). Cell type and time point are not known. Sequencing was done on a sample of PBMCs or a T cell subset sorted from them (not recorded which).

CDR3 nucleotide sequence: TGCAGTGCTAGGATCTCGGGTAGAGGGATCAATCAGCCCCAGCATTTT. Its translation is CSARISGRGINQPQHF. V gene TRBV20-1 combines with J gene TRBJ1-5, with unresolved D. Deletions cut 3 bases from V and 3 bases from J, with 18 bases between. Germline lookup yields CDR1 DFQATT and CDR2 SNEGSKA (reference sequence). The CDR3 runs to 16 residues.